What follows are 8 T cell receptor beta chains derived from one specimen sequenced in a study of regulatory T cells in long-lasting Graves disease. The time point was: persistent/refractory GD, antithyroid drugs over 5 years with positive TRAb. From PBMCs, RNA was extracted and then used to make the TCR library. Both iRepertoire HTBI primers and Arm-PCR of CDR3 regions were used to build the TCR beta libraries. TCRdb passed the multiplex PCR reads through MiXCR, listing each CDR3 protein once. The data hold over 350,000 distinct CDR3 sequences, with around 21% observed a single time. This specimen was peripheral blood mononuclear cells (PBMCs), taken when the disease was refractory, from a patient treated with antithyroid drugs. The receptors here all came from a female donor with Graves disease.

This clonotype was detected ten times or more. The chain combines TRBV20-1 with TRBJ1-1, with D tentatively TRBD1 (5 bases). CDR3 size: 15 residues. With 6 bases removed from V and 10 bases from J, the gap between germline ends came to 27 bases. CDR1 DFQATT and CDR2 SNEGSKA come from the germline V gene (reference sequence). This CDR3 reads CSATDSPRQFLGAFF. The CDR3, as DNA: TGCAGTGCGACAGATTCACCCAGACAGTTTCTTGGAGCTTTCTTT.

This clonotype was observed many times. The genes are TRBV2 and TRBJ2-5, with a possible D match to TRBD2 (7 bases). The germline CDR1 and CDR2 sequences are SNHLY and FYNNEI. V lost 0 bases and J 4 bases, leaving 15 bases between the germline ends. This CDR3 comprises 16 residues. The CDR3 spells CASSEALHGGRETQYF. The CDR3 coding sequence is TGTGCCAGCAGTGAAGCGCTTCACGGGGGGCGAGAGACCCAGTACTTC.

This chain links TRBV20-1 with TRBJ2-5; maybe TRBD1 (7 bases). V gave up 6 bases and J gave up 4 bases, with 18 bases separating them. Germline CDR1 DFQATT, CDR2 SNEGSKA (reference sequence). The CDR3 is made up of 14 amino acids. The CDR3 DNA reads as TGCAGTGCCGAGCCCGCCAGGGGGGCAGAGACCCAGTACTTC. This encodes CSAEPARGAETQYF.

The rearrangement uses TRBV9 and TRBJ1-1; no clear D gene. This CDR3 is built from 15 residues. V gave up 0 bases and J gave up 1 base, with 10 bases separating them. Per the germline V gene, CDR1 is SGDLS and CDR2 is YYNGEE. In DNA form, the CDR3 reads TGTGCCAGCAGCGTAGGGGTCGTCGGGAACACTGAAGCTTTCTTT. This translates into CASSVGVVGNTEAFF.

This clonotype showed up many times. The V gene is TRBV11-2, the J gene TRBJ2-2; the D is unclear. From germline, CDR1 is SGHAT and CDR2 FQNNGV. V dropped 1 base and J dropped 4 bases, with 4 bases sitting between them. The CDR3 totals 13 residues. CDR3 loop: CASSLGPTGELFF. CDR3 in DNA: TGTGCCAGCAGCTTAGGGCCCACCGGGGAGCTGTTTTTT.

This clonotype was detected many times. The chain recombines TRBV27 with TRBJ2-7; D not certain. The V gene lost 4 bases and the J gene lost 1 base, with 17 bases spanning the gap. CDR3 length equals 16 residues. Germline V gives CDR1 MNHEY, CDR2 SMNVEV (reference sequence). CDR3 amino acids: CASSWKGRDPSYEQYF. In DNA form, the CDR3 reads TGTGCCAGCAGTTGGAAGGGAAGGGATCCGTCCTACGAGCAGTACTTC.

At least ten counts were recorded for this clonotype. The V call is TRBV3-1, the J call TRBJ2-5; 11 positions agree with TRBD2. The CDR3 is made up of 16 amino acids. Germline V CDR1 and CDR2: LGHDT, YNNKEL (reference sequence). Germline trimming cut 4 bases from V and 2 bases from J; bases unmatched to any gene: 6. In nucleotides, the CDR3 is TGTGCCAGCAGCCCCACCGGGACTAGCGGACAAGAGACCCAGTACTTC. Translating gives CASSPTGTSGQETQYF.

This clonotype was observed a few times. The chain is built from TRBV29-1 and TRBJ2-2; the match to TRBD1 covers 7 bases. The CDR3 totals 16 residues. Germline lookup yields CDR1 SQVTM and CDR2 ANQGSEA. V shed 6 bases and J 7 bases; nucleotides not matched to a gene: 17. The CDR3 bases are TGCAGCGTAGAAAAGACAGGGATGGGGACCGACGGGGAGCTGTTTTTT. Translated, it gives CSVEKTGMGTDGELFF.